The 25 T cell receptor beta chains below were found in one sample sequenced in a study of cytomegalovirus exposure and HLA in healthy donors. The assay was immunoSEQ multiplex PCR, and TCRdb's table has in-frame clones only and misses some. The profile shows approximately 100,000 clones, more than 70% of them singletons. The sample comprised PBMCs. Receptor source: a woman under 30 in good health and CMV-seronegative.

The chain is built from TRBV30 and TRBJ2-7; a possible D gene is TRBD1 (5 bases). Germline V gene lookup returns CDR1 GTSNPN and CDR2 SVGIG (reference sequence). The length of the CDR3 is 15 residues. Trimming removed 4 bases from V and 0 bases from J, with 16 bases in between. The CDR3 DNA is TGTGCCTGGACCCCCCCAGGACAAAGCTCCTACGAGCAGTACTTC. Protein product: CAWTPPGQSSYEQYF. The full variable domain, its missing parts supplied by reference TRBV30 and TRBJ2-7, is SQTIHQWPATLVQPVGSPLSLECTVEGTSNPNLYWYRQAAGRGLQLLFYSVGIGQISSEVPQNLSASRPQDRQFILSSKKLLLSDSGFYLCAWTPPGQSSYEQYFGPGTRLTVT.

The chain combines TRBV4-3 with TRBJ1-2, with 7 bases aligning to TRBD1. The V and J ends lost 4 bases and 4 bases, in that order; junction bases with no gene match: 9. The CDR3 runs to 15 residues. The germline V gene has CDR1 LGHNA and CDR2 YSLEER. CDR3 amino acids: CASSPRAGGAYGYTF. For the CDR3, the DNA is TGCGCCAGCAGCCCCCGGGCAGGGGGAGCCTATGGCTACACCTTC.

The chain combines TRBV4-2 with TRBJ2-3; 7 bases match TRBD1. The CDR3 totals 18 residues. V lost 0 bases and J lost 0; bases outside the gene matches: 9. Per the germline V gene, CDR1 is LGHNA and CDR2 is YNFKEQ. The CDR3 coding sequence is TGTGCCAGCAGCCAAGACAGTCCCGACAGGGCCAGCACAGATACGCAGTATTTT. The encoded protein is CASSQDSPDRASTDTQYF.

The chain links TRBV18 to TRBJ1-5, with TRBD1 matching 8 bases. After removal of 3 bases from V and 5 bases from J, the junction contained 12 bases not matched to a gene. Germline lookup yields CDR1 KGHSH and CDR2 LQKENI. This CDR3 is built from 17 residues. The CDR3 sequence: CASSPTPPSGGDQPQHF. The CDR3, as DNA: TGTGCCAGCTCACCGACTCCTCCCTCAGGGGGCGATCAGCCCCAGCATTTT.

As DNA, the CDR3 is TGCAGCGTTGCACTTAGCACAGATACGCAGTATTTT. Protein: CSVALSTDTQYF. J is TRBJ2-3 and V is TRBV29-1; unclear D gene. V was cut by 4 bases and J by 0 bases, with 5 bases left in between. The CDR3 has 12 amino acids. The germline CDR1 and CDR2 sequences are SQVTM and ANQGSEA.

The chain links TRBV4-2 to TRBJ1-2; 11 bases are a match to TRBD1. The J segment lost 8 bases and the V segment lost 0 bases, leaving 11 bases of the junction unmatched. The CDR3 has 17 residues. Germline V gene lookup returns CDR1 LGHNA and CDR2 YNFKEQ. The CDR3 DNA sequence: TGTGCCAGCAGCCAAGAAGCAGGACAGGGGGCCTATTTCGGCTACACCTTC. Encoded protein: CASSQEAGQGAYFGYTF.

The genes are TRBV18 and TRBJ1-3; no firm D call. With 2 bases removed from V and 0 bases from J, the gap between germline ends came to 11 bases. The CDR3 is made up of 16 amino acids. CDR1 and CDR2 (germline): KGHSH, LQKENI. DNA of the CDR3: TGTGCCAGCTCACCAGCGGGCCTTGTCTCTGGAAACACCATATATTTT. Its translation: CASSPAGLVSGNTIYF.

CDR3 coding DNA: TGTGCCAGCAGCTTAGCGGGCAGCACACCCTACGAGCAGTACTTC. Its protein is CASSLAGSTPYEQYF. The rearrangement links TRBV11-1 to TRBJ2-7; D is unresolved. The CDR3 consists of 15 residues. Trimming cost V 0 bases and J 2 bases, with 11 bases left between them. Germline lookup yields CDR1 SGHAT and CDR2 FQDESV (reference sequence).

The chain combines TRBV29-1 with TRBJ2-1; 8 bases align to TRBD1. Trimming cost V 7 bases and J 4 bases; bases outside gene matches: 9. The germline V gene encodes CDR1 SQVTM and CDR2 ANQGSEA. This CDR3 comprises 14 residues. This CDR3 is CSAPRGQGYNEQFF. In DNA form, the CDR3 reads TGCAGCGCGCCCCGAGGACAGGGTTACAATGAGCAGTTCTTC.

The chain recombines TRBV4-2 with TRBJ2-1; tentative D call: TRBD2 (7 bases). CDR1 is LGHNA, CDR2 YNFKEQ, per germline. This CDR3 has 17 residues. V lost 1 base to trimming and J lost 7 bases, with 20 bases between them. The CDR3 here is CASSQVISGGGPNEQFF. CDR3 sequence (DNA): TGTGCCAGCAGCCAAGTGATCTCGGGGGGCGGGCCGAATGAGCAGTTCTTC.

V usage is TRBV5-4 and J usage is TRBJ2-1, with a possible D match to TRBD1 (6 bases). Germline CDR1 is SGHNT and CDR2 is YYREEE (reference sequence). Trimming took 4 bases from V and 3 from J, leaving 20 bases between them. The length of the CDR3 is 17 residues. The CDR3 loop reads CASSPHIQGAVYNEQFF. In DNA, the CDR3 is TGTGCCAGCAGCCCACATATACAGGGAGCGGTCTACAATGAGCAGTTCTTC.

The chain combines TRBV30 with TRBJ1-2; 9 nucleotides agree with TRBD1. Looked up from germline, CDR1 is GTSNPN and CDR2 is SVGIG (reference sequence). The CDR3 contains 14 residues. J gave up 7 bases and V 8 bases, and 14 bases lay outside the gene matches. The chain's CDR3 is CAAKEWDRVGGYTF. CDR3 bases: TGTGCCGCCAAGGAGTGGGACAGGGTGGGTGGCTACACCTTC.

The chain recombines TRBV5-1 with TRBJ2-1; the D gene is possibly TRBD2 (5 bases). The germline V gene has CDR1 SGHRS and CDR2 YFSETQ. The V and J ends lost 5 bases and 3 bases respectively, with 9 bases between them. The CDR3 loop spans 13 amino acids. The CDR3 coding sequence is TGCGCCAGCAGTGGGGAGTACTACAATGAGCAGTTCTTC. Its translation: CASSGEYYNEQFF. Based on the CDR3 plus reference TRBV5-1 and TRBJ2-1, the full variable domain is KAGVTQTPRYLIKTRGQQVTLSCSPISGHRSVSWYQQTPGQGLQFLFEYFSETQRNKGNFPGRFSGRQFSNSRSEMNVSTLELGDSALYLCASSGEYYNEQFFGPGTRLTVL.

The rearrangement uses TRBV2 and TRBJ1-2, with 8 bases aligning to TRBD1. J gave up 7 bases and V 7 bases, and 14 bases lay outside the gene matches. Germline CDR1 and CDR2: SNHLY and FYNNEI. The CDR3 runs to 15 residues. The CDR3: CASTLTGGGLGGYTF. DNA for the CDR3: TGTGCCAGCACTTTAACAGGGGGAGGTCTCGGTGGCTACACCTTC.

The V gene is TRBV11-2, the J gene TRBJ2-2, with a possible D match to TRBD2 (6 bases). This CDR3 region has 14 residues. The V gene's germline CDR1 is SGHAT and CDR2 FQNNGV. Trimming stripped 4 bases from V and 6 bases from J, with 12 bases between. The CDR3, as DNA: TGTGCCAGCAGCTCCCATAGCGGTCCCGGGGAGCTGTTTTTT. This encodes CASSSHSGPGELFF.

The gene calls are TRBV7-3 and TRBJ2-3; D gene ambiguous. The V end was cut by 10 bases, the J end by 0 bases, with 14 bases between. This CDR3 is 14 amino acids long. CDR1 is SGHTA and CDR2 is FQGTGA in the germline V gene. In DNA form, the CDR3 reads TGTGCCACCTCTGAGGTCCTGAGCACAGATACGCAGTATTTT. This gives the protein CATSEVLSTDTQYF.

This clone was seen a few times. This chain joins TRBV28 and TRBJ2-2; 7 nucleotides line up with TRBD1. CDR3 length: 15 residues. Germline loops: CDR1 MDHEN, CDR2 SYDVKM. Losses at the gene ends were 5 bases for V and 1 base for J; bases not matched to a gene: 4. CDR3: CASSPDRVNTGELFF. The CDR3 DNA follows: TGTGCCAGCAGTCCCGACAGGGTGAACACCGGGGAGCTGTTTTTT.

Regarding this clone: Distinct nucleotide sequences in the sample also encode this CDR3. This chain links TRBV7-9 with TRBJ2-7, with D tentatively TRBD2 (6 bases). The ends were cut back, 1 base at V and 3 bases at J, with 7 bases in the middle. This CDR3 is 13 amino acids long. From germline, CDR1 is SEHNR and CDR2 FQNEAQ (reference sequence). This CDR3 reads CASSLVGGYEQYF. Here the CDR3 DNA reads TGTGCCAGCAGCTTAGTGGGGGGCTACGAGCAGTACTTC.

This clone was picked up one time. CDR3 amino acids: CASSQDRGGQETQYF. CDR3 bases: TGCGCCAGCAGCCAAGATCGGGGGGGCCAAGAGACCCAGTACTTC. The V call is TRBV4-3, the J call TRBJ2-5; 8 nucleotides match TRBD2. Germline lookup yields CDR1 LGHNA and CDR2 YSLEER. V shed 0 bases, J shed 1 base, and the junction held 1 base outside the gene matches. CDR3 length equals 15 residues.

V and J are TRBV2 and TRBJ1-1, with 8 bases matching TRBD1. Germline values: CDR1 SNHLY, CDR2 FYNNEI. This CDR3 has 13 residues. The ends lost 9 bases at V and 5 bases at J; junction bases unmatched: 8. The CDR3 sequence: CARSQGGDTEAFF. The CDR3 nucleotides are TGTGCCAGATCACAGGGGGGGGATACTGAAGCTTTCTTT.

This clone was counted between two and nine times. V usage is TRBV18 and J usage is TRBJ1-1, with unresolved D. From germline, CDR1 is KGHSH and CDR2 LQKENI. The CDR3 covers 13 residues. V was pared by 3 bases and J by 10 bases, with 15 bases between. CDR3 loop: CASSPSERSGAFF. The CDR3 nucleotides read TGTGCCAGCTCACCCTCCGAGAGAAGCGGAGCTTTCTTT.

This rearrangement joins TRBV4-3 to TRBJ2-1; tentatively, D is TRBD1 (6 bases). V was shortened by 4 bases and J by 3 bases, with 19 bases between the two germline ends. The CDR3 has 17 residues. Looked up from germline, CDR1 is LGHNA and CDR2 is YSLEER. CDR3 in DNA: TGCGCCAGCAGCCTTCATTTACCAGGGGCTAGCTACAATGAGCAGTTCTTC. Encoded protein: CASSLHLPGASYNEQFF.

This chain links TRBV6-5 with TRBJ2-2; perhaps TRBD1 as D (6 bases). The CDR3 is 15 amino acids. V gave up 6 bases and J gave up 6 bases, with 17 bases separating them. Germline assignment: CDR1 MNHEY and CDR2 SVGAGI. The CDR3 sequence is CASSRGGAGAGELFF. DNA of the CDR3: TGTGCCAGCAGCAGGGGTGGGGCAGGGGCCGGGGAGCTGTTTTTT.

V usage is TRBV5-1 and J usage is TRBJ1-1, with D possibly matching TRBD1 (5 bases). The CDR3 loop spans 14 amino acids. Trimming left V 1 base short and J 2 bases short, with 9 bases between. Germline V gene lookup returns CDR1 SGHRS and CDR2 YFSETQ. The CDR3 region is CASSLRQINTEAFF. The CDR3 DNA follows: TGCGCCAGCAGCTTGAGACAGATAAACACTGAAGCTTTCTTT.

V and J are TRBV28 and TRBJ1-1, with a weak D call TRBD1 (5 bases). The germline V gene has CDR1 MDHEN and CDR2 SYDVKM. Deletions cut 5 bases from V and 5 bases from J, with 24 bases between. The CDR3 is made up of 17 amino acids. The CDR3 region has the DNA TGTGCCAGCAGTCCCAGGCGAGAGGCCGTAAGGGGAACTGAAGCTTTCTTT. It is translated as CASSPRREAVRGTEAFF.